These 25 T cell receptor beta chains share one sample of origin, sequenced in a study of blood T cell repertoires in COVID-19. Sequencing used immunoSEQ multiplex PCR; TCRdb keeps in-frame clones, though not all of them. Of tens of thousands of clones listed, approximately 83% are singletons. Sequenced sample: peripheral blood. These receptors all come from a man between 65 and 85 years old with active COVID-19.

The J gene is TRBJ1-3, the V gene TRBV4-1; 7 bases match TRBD1. V gave up 6 bases and J gave up 4 bases; unmatched junction bases: 15. This CDR3 region has 17 residues. Per the germline V gene, CDR1 is MGHRA and CDR2 is YSYEKL. The CDR3 loop reads CASSPGQGGRRGNTIYF. DNA for the CDR3: TGCGCCAGCAGTCCCGGCCAAGGGGGCCGAAGAGGAAACACCATATATTTT.

The chain couples TRBV18 to TRBJ2-7; 11 bases map to TRBD2. Germline CDR1 is KGHSH and CDR2 is LQKENI. J gave up 3 bases and V 0 bases, and 4 bases lay outside the gene matches. The CDR3 covers 16 residues. The CDR3 sequence is CASSPPSGGAGYEQYF. The CDR3 bases are TGTGCCAGCTCACCACCTAGCGGGGGGGCCGGCTACGAGCAGTACTTC.

This clone appeared a few times. V and J are TRBV5-1 and TRBJ2-5, with D tentatively TRBD1 (5 bases). The CDR3 totals 15 residues. The germline V and J ends were trimmed by 0 bases and 5 bases, with 14 bases remaining between them. The germline gives CDR1 SGHRS, CDR2 YFSETQ. The CDR3 sequence: CASSLGQGPGETQYF. The DNA of the CDR3 is TGCGCCAGCAGCTTGGGTCAGGGCCCTGGGGAGACCCAGTACTTC.

This rearrangement joins TRBV5-1 to TRBJ2-2, with 9 bases lining up with TRBD2. This CDR3 region has 16 residues. The V segment lost 6 bases and the J segment 6 bases; nucleotides outside the gene matches: 12. The germline CDR1 and CDR2 sequences are SGHRS and YFSETQ. For the CDR3, the DNA is TGCGCCAGCAATCCCCGCACGGCGGGGGGGCCCGGGGAGCTGTTTTTT. Encoded protein: CASNPRTAGGPGELFF.

The J gene is TRBJ2-5, the V gene TRBV5-1; possibly TRBD1 for D (6 bases). Looked up from germline, CDR1 is SGHRS and CDR2 is YFSETQ. The CDR3 has 17 amino acids. V shed 0 bases and J shed 1 base, with 16 bases lying between them. CDR3 bases: TGCGCCAGCAGCTTGGGCACCCTTACAGGGATCCAAGAGACCCAGTACTTC. It yields the protein CASSLGTLTGIQETQYF.

The CDR3 protein is CASEGSGANVLTF. As DNA, the CDR3 is TGTGCCAGCGAGGGATCTGGGGCCAACGTCCTGACTTTC. The rearrangement uses TRBV28 and TRBJ2-6, with TRBD2 as a possible D gene (5 bases). The CDR3 has 13 amino acids. V lost 8 bases and J 1 base, leaving 6 bases between the germline ends. CDR1 is MDHEN and CDR2 is SYDVKM in the germline V gene.

This clone ranks as medium-sized. The CDR3: CASSYSLMSTDTQYF. The CDR3 nucleotides read TGTGCCAGCAGTTACTCTTTAATGAGCACAGATACGCAGTATTTT. The chain couples TRBV6-5 to TRBJ2-3, with D unresolved. The germline CDR1 and CDR2 sequences are MNHEY and SVGAGI. The CDR3 has 15 residues. V was trimmed by 0 bases and J by 0 bases, leaving 7 bases between them.

The chain carries TRBV30 and TRBJ1-2; tentative D call: TRBD1 (5 bases). CDR3 length: 14 amino acids. The germline gives CDR1 GTSNPN, CDR2 SVGIG (reference sequence). The V end lost 1 base, the J end lost 8 bases, and 17 bases lay between the germline ends. CDR3 nucleotides: TGTGCCTGGAGTGGGGTTCCAGGGCCGAAGGGCTACACCTTC. Encoded protein: CAWSGVPGPKGYTF.

This clone has a single count. The chain links TRBV18 to TRBJ2-3; a weak D match, TRBD2 (6 bases). Trimming removed 3 bases from V and 4 bases from J, with 11 bases in between. Germline V gives CDR1 KGHSH, CDR2 LQKENI. The CDR3 covers 14 residues. The CDR3 region is CASSPRREADTQYF. In DNA, the CDR3 is TGTGCCAGCTCACCCCGGAGGGAGGCAGATACGCAGTATTTT.

The V call is TRBV11-3, the J call TRBJ1-1, with TRBD1 as a possible D gene (6 bases). V shed 8 bases and J shed 0 bases, with 13 bases lying between them. Germline lookup yields CDR1 SGHNT and CDR2 YENEEA. The CDR3 loop spans 14 amino acids. The CDR3 sequence is CASSQGRVNTEAFF. CDR3 in DNA: TGTGCCAGCTCCCAGGGGCGGGTGAACACTGAAGCTTTCTTT.

There are a few counts of this clone. The V and J genes are TRBV5-1 and TRBJ2-7, with TRBD1 as a possible D gene (6 bases). Trimming took 6 bases from V and 3 from J, leaving 22 bases between them. The V gene's germline CDR1 is SGHRS and CDR2 YFSETQ. The CDR3 extends over 16 amino acids. CDR3 DNA: TGCGCCAGCACCAACGGGGACACGTCGACCCACTACGAGCAGTACTTC. It is translated as CASTNGDTSTHYEQYF.

This chain uses TRBV7-8 with TRBJ1-1, with TRBD1 identical over 9 bases. Trimming at V came to 5 bases and at J to 6 bases, leaving 13 bases not matched to a gene. The germline V gene encodes CDR1 SGHVS and CDR2 FQNEAQ. CDR3 length: 16 residues. This chain's CDR3 is CASSPIQGAHRSEAFF. In nucleotides, the CDR3 is TGTGCCAGCAGCCCAATACAGGGGGCGCATAGGTCTGAAGCTTTCTTT. Complete variable domain (other parts from reference TRBV7-8 and TRBJ1-1): GAGVSQSPRYKVAKRGQDVALRCDPISGHVSLFWYQQALGQGPEFLTYFQNEAQLDKSGLPSDRFFAERPEGSVSTLKIQRTQQEDSAVYLCASSPIQGAHRSEAFFGQGTRLTVV.

The J gene is TRBJ1-6, the V gene TRBV5-6; D is perhaps TRBD1 (5 bases). CDR1 is SGHDT, CDR2 YYEEEE, per germline. The CDR3 contains 13 residues. V gave up 5 bases and J gave up 7 bases, with 10 bases separating them. CDR3 in DNA: TGTGCCAGCAGTCCGGGGGGGAATTCACCCCTCCACTTT. This translates into CASSPGGNSPLHF.

This sequence joins TRBV7-6 and TRBJ2-2; 7 bases align to TRBD2. Trimming took 5 bases from V and 5 from J; bases not matched to a gene: 8. Germline V gene data show CDR1 as SGHVS and CDR2 as FNYEAQ. This CDR3 has 15 amino acids. The CDR3 sequence is CASSPWGGETGELFF. In DNA, the CDR3 is TGTGCCAGCAGCCCATGGGGGGGAGAAACCGGGGAGCTGTTTTTT.

The chain recombines TRBV2 with TRBJ2-1, with a tentative D call TRBD2 (7 bases). The CDR3 runs to 17 residues. Trimming left V 2 bases short and J 6 bases short, with 20 bases between. The germline CDR1 and CDR2 sequences are SNHLY and FYNNEI. DNA for the CDR3: TGTGCCAGCAGTGAATCGATTGGGGGGGCGGGCCGCAATGAGCAGTTCTTC. It is translated as CASSESIGGAGRNEQFF.

This clone was detected only a few times. In DNA, the CDR3 is TGTGCCAGCAGCTCCACATCTGGGGCCAACGTCCTGACTTTC. Amino acids: CASSSTSGANVLTF. The genes are TRBV13 and TRBJ2-6; D is ambiguous. Germline V gives CDR1 PRHDT, CDR2 FYEKMQ (reference sequence). The CDR3 contains 14 residues. V was trimmed by 4 bases and J by 1 base, leaving 5 bases between them.

This clone was observed a few times. The V gene is TRBV7-3, the J gene TRBJ1-6; the match to TRBD1 covers 8 bases. CDR1 and CDR2 from the germline V gene are SGHTA and FQGTGA. After removal of 4 bases from V and 10 bases from J, the junction contained 6 bases not matched to a gene. CDR3 size: 14 residues. Written as DNA, the CDR3 is TGTGCCAGCAGCTCCGGACAGGGAGTATCACCCCTCCACTTT. Protein: CASSSGQGVSPLHF.

The chain combines TRBV5-8 with TRBJ2-7; 11 nucleotides match TRBD1. CDR1 is SGHTS, CDR2 YDEGEE, per germline. Trimming cost V 2 bases and J 5 bases; bases outside gene matches: 9. This CDR3 has 16 residues. This chain's CDR3 is CASSFEYGTGGNEQYF. Here the CDR3 DNA reads TGTGCCAGCAGCTTCGAATACGGGACAGGGGGTAACGAGCAGTACTTC.

There are a few counts of this clone. V gene TRBV7-9 combines with J gene TRBJ2-7; D ambiguous. Trimming removed 3 bases from V and 1 base from J, with 7 bases in between. CDR1 is SEHNR and CDR2 is FQNEAQ in the germline V gene (reference sequence). There are 13 residues in the CDR3. The CDR3 reads CASSFPLSYEQYF. CDR3 DNA: TGTGCCAGCAGCTTTCCCCTTTCCTACGAGCAGTACTTC.

J is TRBJ2-1 and V is TRBV4-1, with D tentatively TRBD2 (5 bases). Germline values: CDR1 MGHRA, CDR2 YSYEKL. The V gene lost 5 bases and the J gene lost 6 bases, with 29 bases spanning the gap. CDR3 size: 19 residues. The CDR3 loop is CASSVTSRRLRQLGNEQFF. DNA of the CDR3: TGCGCCAGCAGCGTTACTAGTAGGCGTCTAAGACAACTCGGCAATGAGCAGTTCTTC.

V and J are TRBV7-6 and TRBJ2-7; no firm D call. The germline CDR1 and CDR2 sequences are SGHVS and FNYEAQ. The length of the CDR3 is 15 residues. V was cut by 2 bases and J by 0 bases, with 11 bases left in between. CDR3 DNA: TGTGCCAGCAGCTTAATGAGCGACGGCTCCTACGAGCAGTACTTC. Translated, it gives CASSLMSDGSYEQYF.

The CDR3 loop is CASSKQVTDQETQYF. In DNA form, the CDR3 reads TGTGCCAGCTCGAAACAAGTCACAGACCAAGAGACCCAGTACTTC. The V call is TRBV18, the J call TRBJ2-5; D remains unclear. CDR1 and CDR2 from the germline V gene are KGHSH and LQKENI. This CDR3 is 15 amino acids long. Trimming took 6 bases from V and 0 from J, leaving 14 bases between them.

CDR3 residues: CASSLWGGDVSEAFF. CDR3 bases: TGTGCCAGCAGCCTATGGGGCGGTGACGTATCTGAAGCTTTCTTT. The chain recombines TRBV3-1 (or the pseudogene TRBV3-2) with TRBJ1-1, with D tentatively TRBD1 (5 bases). Germline V gives CDR1 LGHDT, CDR2 YNNKEL (reference sequence). Trimming removed 4 bases at V and 6 bases at J, with 18 bases between. This CDR3 has 15 residues.

The chain uses TRBV25-1 and TRBJ2-1; 8 nucleotides align to TRBD2. J was trimmed by 2 bases and V by 6 bases; bases with no gene match: 6. From germline, CDR1 is MGHDK and CDR2 SYGVNS. The length of the CDR3 is 15 residues. The CDR3 DNA sequence: TGTGCCAGCAGCTCCGGGACTAGTGCCTACAATGAGCAGTTCTTC. This gives the protein CASSSGTSAYNEQFF.

The J gene is TRBJ2-3, the V gene TRBV6-4; 7 nucleotides line up with TRBD2. Germline loops: CDR1 MRHNA, CDR2 SNTAGT. The J segment lost 3 bases and the V segment lost 6 bases, leaving 6 bases of the junction unmatched. This CDR3 has 14 amino acids. The CDR3 spells CASSGTGGTDTQYF. For the CDR3, the DNA is TGTGCCAGCAGCGGGACGGGGGGAACAGATACGCAGTATTTT.